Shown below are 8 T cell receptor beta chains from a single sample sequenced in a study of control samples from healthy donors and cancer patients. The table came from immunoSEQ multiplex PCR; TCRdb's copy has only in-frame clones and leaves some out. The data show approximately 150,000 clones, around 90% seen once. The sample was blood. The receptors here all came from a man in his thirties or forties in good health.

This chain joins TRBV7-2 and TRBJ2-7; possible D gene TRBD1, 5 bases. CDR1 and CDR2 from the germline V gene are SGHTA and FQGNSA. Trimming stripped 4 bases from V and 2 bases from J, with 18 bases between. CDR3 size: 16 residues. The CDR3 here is CASSSEQAIKPYEQYF. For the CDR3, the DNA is TGTGCCAGCAGCTCCGAACAGGCAATTAAACCCTACGAGCAGTACTTC.

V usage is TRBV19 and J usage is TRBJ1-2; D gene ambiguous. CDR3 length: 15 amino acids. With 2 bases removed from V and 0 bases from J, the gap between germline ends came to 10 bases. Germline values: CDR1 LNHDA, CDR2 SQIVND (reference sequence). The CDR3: CASSINTASNYGYTF. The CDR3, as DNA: TGTGCCAGTAGTATAAATACGGCCTCTAACTATGGCTACACCTTC.

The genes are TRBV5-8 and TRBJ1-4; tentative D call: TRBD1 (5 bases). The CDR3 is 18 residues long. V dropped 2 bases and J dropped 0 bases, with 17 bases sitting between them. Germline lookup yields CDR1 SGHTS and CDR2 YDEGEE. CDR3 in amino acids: CASSFQSGGSATNEKLFF. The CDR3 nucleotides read TGTGCCAGCAGCTTCCAATCCGGGGGGAGCGCAACTAATGAAAAACTGTTTTTT.

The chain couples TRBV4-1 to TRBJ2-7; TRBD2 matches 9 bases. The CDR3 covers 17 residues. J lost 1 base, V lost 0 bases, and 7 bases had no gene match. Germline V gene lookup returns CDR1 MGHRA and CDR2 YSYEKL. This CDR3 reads CASSQDRGLAQSYEQYF. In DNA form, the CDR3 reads TGCGCCAGCAGCCAAGATCGGGGACTAGCTCAGTCCTACGAGCAGTACTTC.

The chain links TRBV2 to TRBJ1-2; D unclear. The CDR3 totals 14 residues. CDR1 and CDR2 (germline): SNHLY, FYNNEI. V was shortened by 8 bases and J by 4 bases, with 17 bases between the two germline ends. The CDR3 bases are TGTGCCAGCCCGCCCCCCGGGCCCGTCTATGGCTACACCTTC. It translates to CASPPPGPVYGYTF.

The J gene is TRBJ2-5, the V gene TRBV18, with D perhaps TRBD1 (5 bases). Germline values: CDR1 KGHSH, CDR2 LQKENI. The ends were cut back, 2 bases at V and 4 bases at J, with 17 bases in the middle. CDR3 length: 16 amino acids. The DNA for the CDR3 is TGTGCCAGCTCACCAGGGTTGGCAGGGTTACGAGAGACCCAGTACTTC. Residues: CASSPGLAGLRETQYF. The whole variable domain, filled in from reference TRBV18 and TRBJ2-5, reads NAGVMQNPRHLVRRRGQEARLRCSPMKGHSHVYWYRQLPEEGLKFMVYLQKENIIDESGMPKERFSAEFPKEGPSILRIQQVVRGDSAAYFCASSPGLAGLRETQYFGPGTRLLVL.

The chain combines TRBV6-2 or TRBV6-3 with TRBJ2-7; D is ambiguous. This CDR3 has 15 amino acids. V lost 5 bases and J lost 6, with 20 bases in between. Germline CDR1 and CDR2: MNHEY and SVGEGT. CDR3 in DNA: TGTGCCAGCAGTCGATGGACCCTGGTACGAGCCGAGCAGTACTTC. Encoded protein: CASSRWTLVRAEQYF.

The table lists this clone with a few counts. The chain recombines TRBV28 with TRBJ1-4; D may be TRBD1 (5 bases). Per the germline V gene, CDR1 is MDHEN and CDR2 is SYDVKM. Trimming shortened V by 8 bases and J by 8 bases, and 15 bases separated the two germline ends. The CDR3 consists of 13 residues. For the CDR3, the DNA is TGTGCCAGCCTGGCGGGGAAGGGGGAAAAACTGTTTTTT. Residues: CASLAGKGEKLFF.